One and the same sample provided the 19 T cell receptor beta chains below, sequenced in a study of human T cells and chemical hapten exposure. TCRdb recomputed calls from the RACE reads with MiXCR, one row per CDR3 protein. Counted here are some 300,000 distinct CDR3 sequences, approximately 5% occurring once; the ten biggest clones make up around 8.8%. The time point is: pre-sensitization, week 0. Treatment described: therapeutic diphenylcyclopropenone sensitization with weekly scalp DPC. Specimen: whole blood, collected in connection with sensitization to the hapten diphenylcyclopropenone (DPC). The receptors were sampled from a woman in her late teens or twenties with alopecia areata. Some clones in this sample may be carry-over from other donors' samples.

This clonotype occurred many times. The chain combines TRBV10-3 with TRBJ2-7, with D possibly called TRBD1 or TRBD2 (5 bases each). Looked up from germline, CDR1 is ENHRY and CDR2 is SYGVKD. Trimming removed 7 bases from V and 2 bases from J, with 15 bases in between. The CDR3 length is 14 residues. CDR3 in amino acids: CAITRDVGPYEQYF. The CDR3, as DNA: TGTGCCATCACCAGGGACGTCGGCCCCTACGAGCAGTACTTC.

This clonotype was observed a handful of times. The V call is TRBV5-8, the J call TRBJ2-1, with 8 bases matching TRBD1. CDR3 length: 19 amino acids. Germline V gives CDR1 SGHTS, CDR2 YDEGEE. V shed 3 bases and J 0 bases; nucleotides not matched to a gene: 14. The CDR3 DNA reads as TGTGCCAGCAGCTCTCCCCGAGACAGGGGTTTAAGCTCCTACAATGAGCAGTTCTTC. Its translation: CASSSPRDRGLSSYNEQFF.

This clonotype was recorded many times. The chain links TRBV29-1 to TRBJ2-3, with D possibly TRBD2 on 5 matching bases. This CDR3 has 13 amino acids. V lost 6 bases to trimming and J lost 4 bases, with 14 bases between them. CDR1 is SQVTM and CDR2 is ANQGSEA in the germline V gene. This CDR3 reads CSVSPGVPDTQYF. Written as DNA, the CDR3 is TGCAGCGTCTCTCCCGGGGTACCAGATACGCAGTATTTT.

This clonotype was recorded at least ten times. The J gene is TRBJ2-3, the V gene TRBV6-5, with unresolved D. V gave up 5 bases and J gave up 2 bases, with 8 bases separating them. This CDR3 spans 13 amino acids. CDR1 is MNHEY, CDR2 SVGAGI, per germline. CDR3 region: CASSRTDTDTQYF. In DNA, the CDR3 is TGTGCCAGCAGTCGGACGGACACAGATACGCAGTATTTT.

This clonotype occurred a few times. The V and J genes are TRBV4-2 and TRBJ1-2; tentative D call: TRBD1 (6 bases). The CDR3 is 16 residues long. Trimming removed 1 base from V and 1 base from J, with 13 bases in between. Germline-derived CDR1 and CDR2 are LGHNA and YNFKEQ. CDR3 residues: CASSQGAGAINYGYTF. For the CDR3, the DNA is TGTGCCAGCAGCCAAGGGGCAGGGGCGATTAACTATGGCTACACCTTC.

CDR3 sequence: CASSSERGRTDTQYF. The DNA for the CDR3 is TGTGCCAGCAGTTCCGAGCGGGGTCGAACAGATACGCAGTATTTT. The chain employs TRBV28 and TRBJ2-3, with 7 bases lining up with TRBD2. This CDR3 has 15 residues. After removal of 4 bases from V and 3 bases from J, the junction contained 7 bases not matched to a gene. Germline CDR1 reads MDHEN; CDR2 reads SYDVKM.

In its sample, this clonotype was seen a few times. This chain joins TRBV12-3 or TRBV12-4 and TRBJ1-5; weak D call: TRBD1 (5 bases). The CDR3 has 16 amino acids. Trimming removed 4 bases at V and 2 bases at J, with 15 bases between. Here the CDR3 DNA reads TGTGCCAGCAGTTGGGGGATTACAGGAGGCAATCAGCCCCAGCATTTT. It yields the protein CASSWGITGGNQPQHF.

This chain links TRBV7-9 with TRBJ2-6; 8 nucleotides match TRBD1. The CDR3 is 17 amino acids. V lost 2 bases to trimming and J lost 2 bases; unmatched junction nucleotides: 5. The germline V gene encodes CDR1 SEHNR and CDR2 FQNEAQ (reference sequence). CDR3 residues: CASSLRTGFTGANVLTF. For the CDR3, the DNA is TGTGCCAGCAGCTTACGGACAGGGTTTACTGGGGCCAACGTCCTGACTTTC. Complete variable domain (other parts from reference TRBV7-9 and TRBJ2-6): DTGVSQNPRHKITKRGQNVTFRCDPISEHNRLYWYRQTLGQGPEFLTYFQNEAQLEKSRLLSDRFSAERPKGSFSTLEIQRTEQGDSAMYLCASSLRTGFTGANVLTFGAGSRLTVL.

This clonotype was seen repeatedly, ten times or more. The V and J genes are TRBV29-1 and TRBJ1-4; no firm D call. This CDR3 is built from 13 residues. The V gene lost 3 bases and the J gene lost 8 bases, with 13 bases spanning the gap. Looked up from germline, CDR1 is SQVTM and CDR2 is ANQGSEA. The CDR3 sequence is CSVDSLGEEKLFF. The DNA of the CDR3 is TGCAGCGTTGACAGCCTTGGGGAGGAAAAACTGTTTTTT.

V gene TRBV27 combines with J gene TRBJ1-2, with 8 bases aligning to TRBD1. From germline, CDR1 is MNHEY and CDR2 SMNVEV (reference sequence). Trimming removed 2 bases from V and 4 bases from J; junction bases left unmatched: 6. CDR3 length: 15 residues. CDR3 region: CASSLQGALRYGYTF. The CDR3 DNA is TGTGCCAGCAGTTTACAGGGGGCCCTCCGCTATGGCTACACCTTC.

The chain couples TRBV20-1 to TRBJ1-6; D call uncertain. Trimming stripped 1 base from V and 5 bases from J, with 9 bases between. The CDR3 is made up of 14 amino acids. The germline CDR1 and CDR2 sequences are DFQATT and SNEGSKA (reference sequence). This CDR3 reads CSARVAGDNSPLHF. For the CDR3, the DNA is TGCAGTGCTAGAGTGGCCGGGGATAATTCACCCCTCCACTTT.

This clonotype showed up many times. The chain couples TRBV28 to TRBJ1-6, with TRBD1 as a possible D gene (5 bases). This CDR3 spans 17 amino acids. Germline lookup yields CDR1 MDHEN and CDR2 SYDVKM. The V gene lost 5 bases and the J gene lost 9 bases, with 23 bases spanning the gap. CDR3 sequence: CASSLTATGAGGSPLHF. The CDR3 DNA reads TGTGCCAGCAGTCTCACGGCTACTGGGGCCGGGGGTTCACCCCTCCACTTT.

This clonotype was counted ten times or more. The rearrangement joins TRBV25-1 to TRBJ2-1; D call uncertain. The CDR3 spans 14 residues. Trimming pared 4 bases from V and 1 base from J, leaving 8 bases between. CDR1 MGHDK and CDR2 SYGVNS come from the germline V gene. The CDR3, as DNA: TGTGCCAGCAGTGTCTTCGGTTCCTACAATGAGCAGTTCTTC. It encodes CASSVFGSYNEQFF. The full variable domain, in which reference TRBV25-1 and TRBJ2-1 provide the parts outside the CDR3, is EADIYQTPRYLVIGTGKKITLECSQTMGHDKMYWYQQDPGMELHLIHYSYGVNSTEKGDLSSESTVSRIRTEHFPLTLESARPSHTSQYLCASSVFGSYNEQFFGPGTRLTVL.

This clonotype was counted ten times or more. CDR3 in amino acids: CASIGWQGLNTEAFF. The DNA for the CDR3 is TGTGCCAGCATCGGGTGGCAGGGGTTGAACACTGAAGCTTTCTTT. The chain links TRBV7-9 to TRBJ1-1; perhaps TRBD1 as D (6 bases). Germline CDR1 and CDR2: SEHNR and FQNEAQ (reference sequence). CDR3 length: 15 residues. V was trimmed by 7 bases and J by 0 bases, leaving 15 bases between them.

This clonotype came up a few times. V and J are TRBV4-3 and TRBJ2-1; D remains unclear. Germline CDR1 is LGHNA and CDR2 is YSLEER. V was clipped by 0 bases and J by 4 bases, with 10 bases between them. There are 15 residues in the CDR3. In DNA form, the CDR3 reads TGCGCCAGCAGCCAAGATATGGAAATTTACAATGAGCAGTTCTTC. As protein: CASSQDMEIYNEQFF.

The chain recombines TRBV7-9 with TRBJ2-7, with D uncertain. V was trimmed by 1 base and J by 5 bases, leaving 6 bases between them. The CDR3 is 12 residues long. Germline assignment: CDR1 SEHNR and CDR2 FQNEAQ (reference sequence). CDR3 sequence (DNA): TGTGCCAGCAGCTTAGGGGTGAACGAGCAGTACTTC. Translating gives CASSLGVNEQYF.

V gene TRBV28 combines with J gene TRBJ1-5; D might be TRBD1 (5 bases). Germline V gene data show CDR1 as MDHEN and CDR2 as SYDVKM. The V gene lost 7 bases and the J gene lost 1 base, with 29 bases spanning the gap. The CDR3 contains 20 residues. The CDR3 nucleotides read TGTGCCAGCATAAGTTCGCCAGGAGGGTCTTGGGGCTTAAGCAATCAGCCCCAGCATTTT. It yields the protein CASISSPGGSWGLSNQPQHF.

CDR3 nucleotide sequence: TGTGCCAGCAGTTACTCCCACCGGACAGGGGCCAATACGCAGTATTTT. Translating it yields CASSYSHRTGANTQYF. The gene calls are TRBV6-5 and TRBJ2-3, with TRBD1 identical over 9 bases. The junction had 8 bases not matched to a gene; V was cut back by 0 bases and J by 7 bases. This CDR3 is built from 16 residues. Germline CDR1 MNHEY, CDR2 SVGAGI.

V usage is TRBV7-9 and J usage is TRBJ1-5, with D hard to call. CDR3 size: 14 residues. V was clipped by 4 bases and J by 3 bases, with 10 bases between them. Looked up from germline, CDR1 is SEHNR and CDR2 is FQNEAQ (reference sequence). The CDR3 protein is CASSSDGFNQPQHF. CDR3 bases: TGTGCCAGCAGCTCGGACGGCTTCAATCAGCCCCAGCATTTT.